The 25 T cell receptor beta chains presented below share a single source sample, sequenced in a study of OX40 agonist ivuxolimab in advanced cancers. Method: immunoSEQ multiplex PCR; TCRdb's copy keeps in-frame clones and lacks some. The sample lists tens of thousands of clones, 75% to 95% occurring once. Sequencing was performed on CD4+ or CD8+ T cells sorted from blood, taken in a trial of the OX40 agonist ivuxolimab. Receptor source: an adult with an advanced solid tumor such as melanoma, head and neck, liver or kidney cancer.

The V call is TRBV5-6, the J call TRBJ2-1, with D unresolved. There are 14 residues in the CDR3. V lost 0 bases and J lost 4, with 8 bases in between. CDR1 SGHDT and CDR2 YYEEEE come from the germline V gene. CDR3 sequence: CASSLGFSYNEQFF. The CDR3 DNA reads TGTGCCAGCAGCTTGGGGTTTTCTTACAATGAGCAGTTCTTC.

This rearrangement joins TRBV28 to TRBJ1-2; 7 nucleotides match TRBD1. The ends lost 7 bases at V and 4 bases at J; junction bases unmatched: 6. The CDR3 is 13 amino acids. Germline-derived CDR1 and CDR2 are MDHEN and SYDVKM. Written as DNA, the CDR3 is TGTGCCAGCACCTTAACAGGGGTCTATGGCTACACCTTC. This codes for CASTLTGVYGYTF.

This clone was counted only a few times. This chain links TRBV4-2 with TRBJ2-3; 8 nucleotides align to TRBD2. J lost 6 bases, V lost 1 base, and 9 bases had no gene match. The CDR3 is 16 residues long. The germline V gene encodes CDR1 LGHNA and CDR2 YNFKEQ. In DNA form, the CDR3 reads TGTGCCAGCAGCCAAGGAGGTAGCGGGATCGGGGATACGCAGTATTTT. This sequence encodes CASSQGGSGIGDTQYF.

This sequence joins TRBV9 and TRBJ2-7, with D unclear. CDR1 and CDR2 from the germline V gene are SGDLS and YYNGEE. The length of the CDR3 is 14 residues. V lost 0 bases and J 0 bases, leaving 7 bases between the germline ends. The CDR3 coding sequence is TGTGCCAGCAGCGTAGCCACAAGCTCCTACGAGCAGTACTTC. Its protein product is CASSVATSSYEQYF.

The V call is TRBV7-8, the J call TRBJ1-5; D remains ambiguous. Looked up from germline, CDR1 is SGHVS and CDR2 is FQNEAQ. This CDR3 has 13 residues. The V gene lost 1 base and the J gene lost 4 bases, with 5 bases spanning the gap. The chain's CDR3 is CASSLDANQPQHF. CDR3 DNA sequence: TGTGCCAGCAGCTTAGACGCGAATCAGCCCCAGCATTTT.

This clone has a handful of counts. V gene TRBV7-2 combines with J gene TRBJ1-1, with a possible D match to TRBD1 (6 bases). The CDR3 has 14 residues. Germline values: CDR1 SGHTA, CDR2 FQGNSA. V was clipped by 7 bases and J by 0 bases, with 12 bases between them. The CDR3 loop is CASTLDRMNTEAFF. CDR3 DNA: TGTGCCAGCACCCTTGACAGGATGAACACTGAAGCTTTCTTT.

CDR3 in amino acids: CAWSQGQGVQPQHF. Here the CDR3 DNA reads TGTGCCTGGAGCCAGGGACAGGGGGTGCAGCCCCAGCATTTT. This chain uses TRBV30 with TRBJ1-5; 11 nucleotides line up with TRBD1. CDR1 and CDR2 from the germline V gene are GTSNPN and SVGIG (reference sequence). The CDR3 extends over 14 amino acids. After removal of 3 bases from V and 7 bases from J, the junction contained 5 bases not matched to a gene. The variable domain in full, with the rest retrieved from reference TRBV30 and TRBJ1-5, is SQTIHQWPATLVQPVGSPLSLECTVEGTSNPNLYWYRQAAGRGLQLLFYSVGIGQISSEVPQNLSASRPQDRQFILSSKKLLLSDSGFYLCAWSQGQGVQPQHFGDGTRLSIL.

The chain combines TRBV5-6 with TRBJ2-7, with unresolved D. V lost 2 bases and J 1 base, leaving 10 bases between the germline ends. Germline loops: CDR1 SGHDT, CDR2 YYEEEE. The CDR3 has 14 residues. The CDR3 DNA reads TGTGCCAGCAGCTTCAATCGGATATCCTACGAGCAGTACTTC. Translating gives CASSFNRISYEQYF.

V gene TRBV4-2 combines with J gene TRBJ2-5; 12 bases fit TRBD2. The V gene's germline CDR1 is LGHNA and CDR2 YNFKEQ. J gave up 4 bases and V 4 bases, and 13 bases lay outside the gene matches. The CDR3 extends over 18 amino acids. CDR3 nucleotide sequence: TGTGCCAGCAGCCGAAGGACTAGCGGGATTTTGAGGGGAGAGACCCAGTACTTC. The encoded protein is CASSRRTSGILRGETQYF.

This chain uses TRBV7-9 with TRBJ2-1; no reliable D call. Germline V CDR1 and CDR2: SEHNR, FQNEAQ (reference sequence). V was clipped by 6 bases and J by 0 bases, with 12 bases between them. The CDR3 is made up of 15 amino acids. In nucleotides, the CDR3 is TGTGCCAGCAGGATACGGACCGACTCCTACAATGAGCAGTTCTTC. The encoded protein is CASRIRTDSYNEQFF.

CDR3 sequence: CASSLGGVAGKDTQYF. CDR3 sequence (DNA): TGTGCCAGCAGCTTAGGGGGAGTAGCTGGGAAAGATACGCAGTATTTT. This chain uses TRBV7-8 with TRBJ2-3; D possibly corresponds to TRBD2 (5 bases). CDR1 and CDR2 from the germline V gene are SGHVS and FQNEAQ. V gave up 1 base and J gave up 5 bases, with 16 bases separating them. CDR3 length equals 16 residues.

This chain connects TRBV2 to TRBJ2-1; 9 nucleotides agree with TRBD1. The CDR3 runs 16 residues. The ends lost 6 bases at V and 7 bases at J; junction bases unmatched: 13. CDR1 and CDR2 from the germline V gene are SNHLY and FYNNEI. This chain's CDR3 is CASRPPGGQGGNEQFF. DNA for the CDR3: TGTGCCAGCAGGCCCCCAGGGGGACAGGGTGGTAATGAGCAGTTCTTC.

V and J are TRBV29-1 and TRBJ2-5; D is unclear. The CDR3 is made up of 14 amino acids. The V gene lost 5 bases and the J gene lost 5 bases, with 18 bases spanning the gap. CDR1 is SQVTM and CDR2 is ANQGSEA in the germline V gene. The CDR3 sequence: CSVHSRSFEETQYF. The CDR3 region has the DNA TGCAGCGTTCACAGCAGGTCGTTCGAGGAGACCCAGTACTTC.

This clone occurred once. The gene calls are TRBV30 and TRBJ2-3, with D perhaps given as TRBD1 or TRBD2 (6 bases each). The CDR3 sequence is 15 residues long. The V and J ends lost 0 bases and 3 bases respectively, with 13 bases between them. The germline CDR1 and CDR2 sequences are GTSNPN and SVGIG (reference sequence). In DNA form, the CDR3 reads TGTGCCTGGAGTGTACTCGGGGGCCTTACAGATACGCAGTATTTT. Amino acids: CAWSVLGGLTDTQYF.

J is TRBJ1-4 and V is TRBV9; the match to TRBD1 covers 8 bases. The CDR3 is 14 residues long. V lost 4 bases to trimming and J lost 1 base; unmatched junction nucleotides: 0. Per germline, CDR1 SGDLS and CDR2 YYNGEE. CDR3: CASSTGGTNEKLFF. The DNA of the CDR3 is TGTGCCAGCAGCACAGGGGGAACTAATGAAAAACTGTTTTTT.

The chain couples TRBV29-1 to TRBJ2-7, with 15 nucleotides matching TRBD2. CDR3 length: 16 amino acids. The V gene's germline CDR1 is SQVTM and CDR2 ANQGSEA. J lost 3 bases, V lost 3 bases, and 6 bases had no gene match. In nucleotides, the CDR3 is TGCAGCGTTGATGGACTAGCGGGAGGGCCCCGCTACGAGCAGTACTTC. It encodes CSVDGLAGGPRYEQYF.

For the CDR3, the DNA is TGCGCCAGCAGAGGAGGGGAATTCTACAATGAGCAGTTCTTC. This encodes CASRGGEFYNEQFF. The chain is built from TRBV5-1 and TRBJ2-1, with D possibly matching TRBD2 (6 bases). CDR3 length equals 14 residues. Per the germline V gene, CDR1 is SGHRS and CDR2 is YFSETQ. V gave up 5 bases and J gave up 3 bases, with 12 bases separating them.

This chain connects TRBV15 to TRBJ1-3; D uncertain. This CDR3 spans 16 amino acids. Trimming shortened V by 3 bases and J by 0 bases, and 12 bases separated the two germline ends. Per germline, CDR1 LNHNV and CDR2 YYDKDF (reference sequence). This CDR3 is CATSRIFRGSGNTIYF. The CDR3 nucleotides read TGTGCCACCAGCAGGATCTTCCGGGGCTCTGGAAACACCATATATTTT.

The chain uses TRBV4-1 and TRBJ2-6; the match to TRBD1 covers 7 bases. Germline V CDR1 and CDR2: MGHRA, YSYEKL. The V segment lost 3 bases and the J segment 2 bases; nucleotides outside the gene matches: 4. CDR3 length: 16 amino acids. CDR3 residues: CASSQITGAGANVLTF. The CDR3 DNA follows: TGCGCCAGCAGCCAGATCACAGGGGCTGGGGCCAACGTCCTGACTTTC.

The CDR3 is CASNRVDSNYGYTF. CDR3 nucleotide sequence: TGTGCCAGCAATAGGGTGGACAGTAACTATGGCTACACCTTC. V and J are TRBV2 and TRBJ1-2; maybe TRBD1 (6 bases). CDR1 and CDR2 (germline): SNHLY, FYNNEI. The CDR3 spans 14 residues. Trimming took 7 bases from V and 1 from J, leaving 13 bases between them. Complete variable domain (other parts from reference TRBV2 and TRBJ1-2): EPEVTQTPSHQVTQMGQEVILRCVPISNHLYFYWYRQILGQKVEFLVSFYNNEISEKSEIFDDQFSVERPDGSNFTLKIRSTKLEDSAMYFCASNRVDSNYGYTFGSGTRLTVV.

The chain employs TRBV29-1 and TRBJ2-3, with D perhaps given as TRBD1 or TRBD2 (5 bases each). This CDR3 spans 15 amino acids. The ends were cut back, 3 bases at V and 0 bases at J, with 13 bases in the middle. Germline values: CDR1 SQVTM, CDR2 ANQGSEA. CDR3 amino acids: CSVDSGTVSTDTQYF. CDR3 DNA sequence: TGCAGCGTTGATTCGGGGACGGTTAGCACAGATACGCAGTATTTT.

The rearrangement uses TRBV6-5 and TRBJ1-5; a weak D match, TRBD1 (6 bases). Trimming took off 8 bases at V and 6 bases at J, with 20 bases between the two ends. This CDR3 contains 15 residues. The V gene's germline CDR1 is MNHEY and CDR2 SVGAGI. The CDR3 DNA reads TGTGCCAGCCGTAAGTCGGGGGCTAGTGGTCAGCCCCAGCATTTT. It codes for CASRKSGASGQPQHF.

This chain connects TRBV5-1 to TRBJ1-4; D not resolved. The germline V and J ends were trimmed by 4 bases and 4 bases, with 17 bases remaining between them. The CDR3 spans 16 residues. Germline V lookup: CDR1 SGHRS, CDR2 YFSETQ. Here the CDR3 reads CASSGSAGAGNEKLFF. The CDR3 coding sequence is TGCGCCAGCAGCGGGTCCGCAGGAGCTGGTAATGAAAAACTGTTTTTT.

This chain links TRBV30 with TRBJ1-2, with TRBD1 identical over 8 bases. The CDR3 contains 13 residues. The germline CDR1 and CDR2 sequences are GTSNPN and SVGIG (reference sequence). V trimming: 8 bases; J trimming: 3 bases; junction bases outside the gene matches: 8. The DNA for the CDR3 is TGTGCCCGCGACAGGGGCGAGGACTATGGCTACACCTTC. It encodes CARDRGEDYGYTF. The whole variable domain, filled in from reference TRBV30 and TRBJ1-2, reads SQTIHQWPATLVQPVGSPLSLECTVEGTSNPNLYWYRQAAGRGLQLLFYSVGIGQISSEVPQNLSASRPQDRQFILSSKKLLLSDSGFYLCARDRGEDYGYTFGSGTRLTVV.

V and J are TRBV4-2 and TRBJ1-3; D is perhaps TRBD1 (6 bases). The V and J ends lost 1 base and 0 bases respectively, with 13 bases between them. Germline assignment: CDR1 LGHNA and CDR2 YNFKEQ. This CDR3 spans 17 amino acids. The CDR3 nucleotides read TGTGCCAGCAGCCAAGTCGGAGGGGGTTCCTCTGGAAACACCATATATTTT. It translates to CASSQVGGGSSGNTIYF.